This is a list of T cell receptor beta chains from one sample in a study of radiation and T cells in renal cell carcinoma. Assay used: immunoSEQ multiplex PCR; TCRdb lists only in-frame clones, some missing. Among approximately 110,000 clones, about four fifths were seen once, and the ten largest hold around 2.8%. The source material was blood, sampled from a patient whose treatment included radiotherapy and nephrectomy. The receptors were gathered from an older woman with renal cell carcinoma. The CDR3 runs from the conserved cysteine through the conserved F or W. A D gene is named only where the DNA matches it firmly. The listing skips clone size in some rows; elsewhere it reads once, few, many or a size class.

D	V	J	size	CDR3	DNA
-	TRBV5-8	TRBJ2-5	-	CASSLLRGGAGVTQYF	TGTGCCAGCAGCTTGTTACGTGGGGGGGCTGGGGTGACCCAGTACTTC
TRBD1	TRBV28	TRBJ1-2	once	CASRTGTGGRYGYTF	TGTGCCAGCAGGACAGGGACAGGGGGCCGCTATGGCTACACCTTC
TRBD2	TRBV6-1	TRBJ2-7	-	CASSEGASGGPSSYEQYF	TGTGCCAGCAGTGAAGGGGCTAGCGGGGGCCCCAGCTCCTACGAGCAGTACTTC
-	TRBV6-5	TRBJ1-6	-	CASSYSRTRSPLHF	TGTGCCAGCAGTTACTCCCGGACCCGGTCACCCCTCCACTTT
-	TRBV6-6	TRBJ2-7	-	CASVFGGRPDEQYF	TGTGCCAGCGTATTTGGGGGGCGCCCCGACGAGCAGTACTTC
-	TRBV5-1	TRBJ1-1	-	CASSFGQNTEAFF	TGCGCCAGCAGCTTCGGACAAAACACTGAAGCTTTCTTT
-	TRBV9	TRBJ2-5	few	CASSVAVGGQGETQYF	TGTGCCAGCAGCGTAGCAGTCGGGGGGCAGGGGGAGACCCAGTACTTC
-	TRBV4-2	TRBJ2-3	-	CASSQESGMWTDTDTQYF	TGTGCCAGCAGCCAGGAATCAGGGATGTGGACGGACACAGATACGCAGTATTTT
-	TRBV14	TRBJ1-2	-	CASSQDTRQIYGYTF	TGTGCCAGCAGCCAAGACACCCGACAAATCTATGGCTACACCTTC
-	TRBV25-1	TRBJ2-2	few	CASPTGELFF	TGTGCCAGCCCTACCGGGGAGCTGTTTTTT
-	TRBV5-1	TRBJ2-5	-	CASSSPGHGTQYF	TGCGCCAGCAGCTCCCCGGGACATGGGACCCAGTACTTC
TRBD1	TRBV6-1	TRBJ2-3	-	CASSLTGFKDTQYF	TGTGCCAGCAGCCTGACAGGGTTTAAAGATACGCAGTATTTT
TRBD1	TRBV6-5	TRBJ1-1	-	CAGLGGPNTEAFF	TGTGCCGGGCTAGGGGGCCCCAACACTGAAGCTTTCTTT
TRBD2	TRBV6-6	TRBJ2-5	once	CASRRTSGGEETQYF	TGTGCCAGCAGGCGCACTAGCGGGGGGGAAGAGACCCAGTACTTC
-	TRBV6-1	TRBJ1-3	-	CASRRSAGNTIYF	TGTGCCAGCAGGAGAAGTGCCGGAAACACCATATATTTT
TRBD1	TRBV28	TRBJ1-1	once	CASPGTGAWSTEAFF	TGTGCCAGTCCCGGGACAGGGGCTTGGAGCACTGAAGCTTTCTTT
TRBD1	TRBV27	TRBJ1-4	-	CASKGTGLEKLFF	TGTGCCAGCAAGGGGACAGGGCTTGAAAAACTGTTTTTT
-	TRBV5-1	TRBJ1-6	-	CASGLGTDSPLHF	TGCGCCAGCGGCCTGGGTACGGATTCACCCCTCCACTTT
TRBD2	TRBV2	TRBJ2-5	-	CASCGGARETQYF	TGTGCCAGCTGCGGGGGGGCTAGAGAGACCCAGTACTTC
-	TRBV5-4	TRBJ1-3	once	CASSLDRGGTGGNTIYF	TGTGCCAGCAGCTTGGATCGTGGGGGCACGGGAGGAAACACCATATATTTT
-	TRBV28	TRBJ2-7	-	CASSLAPQATYEQYF	TGTGCCAGCAGTTTGGCCCCCCAAGCCACCTACGAGCAGTACTTC
-	TRBV7-6	TRBJ1-4	-	CASSPRSYGKLFF	TGTGCCAGCAGCCCCCGGTCCTACGGAAAACTGTTTTTT
TRBD2	TRBV19	TRBJ2-3	-	CASTRLAGSTDTQYF	TGTGCCAGTACCAGACTAGCGGGATCCACAGATACGCAGTATTTT
TRBD1	TRBV7-6	TRBJ2-7	-	CASSRQGYEQYF	TGTGCCAGCAGCCGACAGGGTTACGAGCAGTACTTC